Listed here are 18 T cell receptor beta chains from one sample, sequenced in a study of T cells in Graves' hyperthyroidism and ophthalmopathy. RNA transcripts provided the source from which TCR beta CDR3 regions were amplified. HTBI primers drove first-round RT-PCR of the TCR CDR3. Each CDR3 protein is one row after TCRdb ran MiXCR on the multiplex PCR reads. The table records fewer than 650,000 distinct CDR3 sequences, roughly 15% of them present only once. Specimen: blood. These receptors were taken from a woman in her 40s with Graves' hyperthyroidism.

Ten or more counts support this clonotype. This chain uses TRBV11-2 with TRBJ2-5; D unresolved. The CDR3 consists of 10 residues. From germline, CDR1 is SGHAT and CDR2 FQNNGV. The V and J ends lost 8 bases and 5 bases respectively, with 6 bases between them. This CDR3 is CASARETQYF. The CDR3 DNA sequence: TGTGCCAGCGCCAGGGAGACCCAGTACTTC.

A few counts support this clonotype. V is TRBV20-1 and J is TRBJ2-1; D might be TRBD1 (6 bases). The V end lost 6 bases, the J end lost 8 bases, and 20 bases lay between the germline ends. The CDR3 totals 14 residues. The V gene's germline CDR1 is DFQATT and CDR2 SNEGSKA (reference sequence). CDR3 sequence: CSAAQGGGRDEQFF. The CDR3 nucleotides read TGCAGTGCGGCACAGGGTGGGGGTCGAGATGAGCAGTTCTTC.

The sample holds many counts of this clonotype. The rearrangement joins TRBV28 to TRBJ2-7; TRBD1 matches at 7 bases. Germline V gene data show CDR1 as MDHEN and CDR2 as SYDVKM. The CDR3 runs to 15 residues. The V and J ends lost 5 bases and 1 base, in that order; junction bases with no gene match: 8. The DNA for the CDR3 is TGTGCCAGCAGTCGTGTTGGGACAGTATCCTACGAGCAGTACTTC. Translating it yields CASSRVGTVSYEQYF.

V and J are TRBV19 and TRBJ1-5; D not resolved. The CDR3 is made up of 15 amino acids. Germline CDR1 LNHDA, CDR2 SQIVND (reference sequence). V was shortened by 3 bases and J by 2 bases, with 11 bases between the two germline ends. Here the CDR3 DNA reads TGTGCCAGTAGTATTATGGCCCAGGGCAATCAGCCCCAGCATTTT. Its translation: CASSIMAQGNQPQHF.

The DNA of the CDR3 is TGTGCCAGCAGTTTATCGATGGATGGCTACACCTTC. Translation gives CASSLSMDGYTF. The chain is built from TRBV28 and TRBJ1-2, with unresolved D. Trimming took off 1 base at V and 6 bases at J, with 6 bases between the two ends. CDR1 and CDR2 (germline): MDHEN, SYDVKM. The CDR3 is 12 residues long.

V is TRBV10-2 and J is TRBJ2-5; 11 bases align to TRBD1. V shed 8 bases, J shed 2 bases, and the junction held 7 bases outside the gene matches. The germline gives CDR1 WSHSY, CDR2 SAAADI. The CDR3 has 15 residues. The CDR3 spells CASAGTGGRQETQYF. DNA for the CDR3: TGCGCCAGCGCCGGGACAGGGGGTAGGCAAGAGACCCAGTACTTC.

At least ten counts were recorded for this clonotype. This chain joins TRBV2 and TRBJ1-2; 11 bases match TRBD1. The germline V gene has CDR1 SNHLY and CDR2 FYNNEI. The CDR3 is 16 residues long. V shed 7 bases and J 4 bases; nucleotides not matched to a gene: 11. The CDR3: CASTGTGGLSGYGYTF. In DNA form, the CDR3 reads TGTGCCAGCACCGGGACAGGGGGTCTTTCGGGCTATGGCTACACCTTC.

On this clonotype itself: A read error is possible here, since a much larger clone lies one base away. The rearrangement joins TRBV6-9 to TRBJ2-7; 8 nucleotides match TRBD1. CDR3 length: 16 residues. Germline V gives CDR1 MNHGY, CDR2 SVAAGI. The CDR3 nucleotides are TGTGCCAGCAGTTCCCTCCCCAGGGGGCTTTCCTGCGAGCAGTACTTC. Its protein is CASSSLPRGLSCEQYF.

This clonotype was counted ten times or more. The chain has TRBV6-1 and TRBJ1-1, with TRBD1 as a possible D gene (5 bases). Germline V gene data show CDR1 as MNHNS and CDR2 as SASEGT. This CDR3 contains 14 residues. V was shortened by 4 bases and J by 0 bases, with 9 bases between the two germline ends. The CDR3, as DNA: TGTGCCAGCAGTGGGGGCAGGATGAACACTGAAGCTTTCTTT. This codes for CASSGGRMNTEAFF.

At least ten counts were recorded for this clonotype. V usage is TRBV28 and J usage is TRBJ1-2; TRBD1 matches at 8 bases. V lost 7 bases and J lost 6; bases outside the gene matches: 16. The CDR3 consists of 16 residues. The germline V gene has CDR1 MDHEN and CDR2 SYDVKM. CDR3 bases: TGTGCCAGCAATGCTGGAACCGACAGGGGCTGGCATGGCTACACCTTC. It codes for CASNAGTDRGWHGYTF.

This clonotype has more than one count but fewer than ten. This chain uses TRBV15 with TRBJ2-7; a possible D gene is TRBD2 (6 bases). The CDR3 contains 17 residues. The germline CDR1 and CDR2 sequences are LNHNV and YYDKDF (reference sequence). Trimming cost V 4 bases and J 2 bases, with 21 bases left between them. CDR3 in DNA: TGTGCCACCAGCACCTTGACGGGGCGGGAAGACACCTACGAGCAGTACTTC. Translation gives CATSTLTGREDTYEQYF.

This clonotype was seen at least ten times. The chain is built from TRBV3-1 and TRBJ2-7; 10 bases agree with TRBD1. The germline CDR1 and CDR2 sequences are LGHDT and YNNKEL (reference sequence). This CDR3 is 14 amino acids long. J gave up 3 bases and V 6 bases, and 5 bases lay outside the gene matches. In DNA form, the CDR3 reads TGTGCCAGCAGGCAAAGGACAGGGGGCTACGAGCAGTACTTC. Residues: CASRQRTGGYEQYF.

A few counts support this clonotype. This rearrangement joins TRBV30 to TRBJ1-2, with 11 bases that match TRBD1. The trim removed 1 base at V and 6 bases at J, leaving 4 bases unmatched. The CDR3 extends over 14 amino acids. The germline gives CDR1 GTSNPN, CDR2 SVGIG (reference sequence). CDR3 in DNA: TGTGCCTGGAGTGGGACAGGGGGCTTTCATGGCTACACCTTC. Translated: CAWSGTGGFHGYTF.

The chain uses TRBV7-6 and TRBJ1-5; 9 bases line up with TRBD1. V trimming: 5 bases; J trimming: 6 bases; junction bases outside the gene matches: 5. Per germline, CDR1 SGHVS and CDR2 FNYEAQ. The CDR3 extends over 14 amino acids. DNA of the CDR3: TGTGCCAGCAGCCCGGGACAGGGTAGTCAGCCCCAGCATTTT. Translating gives CASSPGQGSQPQHF.

This clonotype occurred many times. The V and J genes are TRBV18 and TRBJ1-4, with a possible D match to TRBD1 (5 bases). This CDR3 region has 13 residues. The germline V gene encodes CDR1 KGHSH and CDR2 LQKENI. V was cut by 6 bases and J by 8 bases, with 13 bases left in between. The CDR3 bases are TGTGCCAGCTCCCAGGGTATTTCGGAAAAACTGTTTTTT. Protein: CASSQGISEKLFF. Full variable domain (rest looked up from reference TRBV18 and TRBJ1-4): NAGVMQNPRHLVRRRGQEARLRCSPMKGHSHVYWYRQLPEEGLKFMVYLQKENIIDESGMPKERFSAEFPKEGPSILRIQQVVRGDSAAYFCASSQGISEKLFFGSGTQLSVL.

This chain joins TRBV24-1 and TRBJ1-2; 7 nucleotides line up with TRBD1. Unmatched junction bases numbered 8, after V lost 3 bases and J lost 8 bases. CDR1 and CDR2 from the germline V gene are KGHDR and SFDVKD. This CDR3 is 14 amino acids long. The CDR3 nucleotides are TGTGCCACCAGTGATAGGACAGGCCGGGGGGGCTACACCTTC. It encodes CATSDRTGRGGYTF.

Many counts were recorded for this clonotype. CDR3 DNA sequence: TGTGCCACCAGTGACGTACCTAGCACAGATACGCAGTATTTT. Encoded protein: CATSDVPSTDTQYF. The chain recombines TRBV24-1 with TRBJ2-3; no firm D call. This CDR3 contains 14 residues. V was clipped by 4 bases and J by 0 bases, with 7 bases between them. Germline V gene sequence: CDR1 KGHDR, CDR2 SFDVKD.

The sample holds many counts of this clonotype. The genes are TRBV12-3 or TRBV12-4 and TRBJ1-1; D might be TRBD1 (6 bases). The CDR3 length is 14 residues. V lost 2 bases, J lost 3 bases, and 10 bases lay in between. The CDR3 here is CASSLRGADTEAFF. The CDR3, as DNA: TGTGCCAGCAGTTTACGGGGGGCTGACACTGAAGCTTTCTTT.